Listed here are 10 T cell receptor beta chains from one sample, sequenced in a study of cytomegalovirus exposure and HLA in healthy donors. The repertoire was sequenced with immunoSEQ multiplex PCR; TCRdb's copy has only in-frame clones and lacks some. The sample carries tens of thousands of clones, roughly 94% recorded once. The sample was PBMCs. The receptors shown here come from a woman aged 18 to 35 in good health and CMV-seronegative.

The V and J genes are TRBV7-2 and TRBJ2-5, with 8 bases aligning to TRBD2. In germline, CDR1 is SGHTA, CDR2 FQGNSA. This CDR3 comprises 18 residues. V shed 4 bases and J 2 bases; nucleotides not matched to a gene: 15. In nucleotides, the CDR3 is TGTGCCAGCAGCTCTAACCCCGGGATAGCGGGGTCTCAAGAGACCCAGTACTTC. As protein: CASSSNPGIAGSQETQYF.

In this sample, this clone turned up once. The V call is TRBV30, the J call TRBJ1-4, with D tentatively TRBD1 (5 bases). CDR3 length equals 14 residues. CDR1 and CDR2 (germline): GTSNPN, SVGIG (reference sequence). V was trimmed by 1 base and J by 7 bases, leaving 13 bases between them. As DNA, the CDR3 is TGTGCCTGGAGTGGGAGGGGATTTGGTGAAAAACTGTTTTTT. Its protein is CAWSGRGFGEKLFF.

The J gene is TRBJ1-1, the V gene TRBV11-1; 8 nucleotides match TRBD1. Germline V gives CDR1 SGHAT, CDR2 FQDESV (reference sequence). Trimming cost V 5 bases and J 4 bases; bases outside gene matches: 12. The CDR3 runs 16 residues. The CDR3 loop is CASSQFQGAGSTEAFF. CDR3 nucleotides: TGTGCCAGCAGCCAATTTCAGGGGGCAGGTAGCACTGAAGCTTTCTTT.

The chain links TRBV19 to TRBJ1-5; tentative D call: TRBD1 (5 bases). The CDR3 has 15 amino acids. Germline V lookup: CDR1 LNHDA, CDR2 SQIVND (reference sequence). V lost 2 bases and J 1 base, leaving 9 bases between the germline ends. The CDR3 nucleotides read TGTGCCAGTAGTATACGCGGGGCGAGCAATCAGCCCCAGCATTTT. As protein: CASSIRGASNQPQHF.

Here the CDR3 reads CASSHRASGGAEETQYF. Here the CDR3 DNA reads TGCGCCAGCAGCCATAGGGCTAGCGGGGGGGCCGAAGAGACCCAGTACTTC. The chain joins TRBV4-3 to TRBJ2-5; 12 bases are shared with TRBD2. In germline, CDR1 is LGHNA, CDR2 YSLEER. The V and J ends lost 3 bases and 3 bases, in that order; junction bases with no gene match: 8. CDR3 length equals 17 residues.

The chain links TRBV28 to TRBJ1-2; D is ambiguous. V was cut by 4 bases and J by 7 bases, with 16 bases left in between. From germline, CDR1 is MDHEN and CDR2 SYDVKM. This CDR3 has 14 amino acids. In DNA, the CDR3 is TGTGCCAGCAGTTCCCCCGGCAGGCCAGCTGGCTACACCTTC. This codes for CASSSPGRPAGYTF.

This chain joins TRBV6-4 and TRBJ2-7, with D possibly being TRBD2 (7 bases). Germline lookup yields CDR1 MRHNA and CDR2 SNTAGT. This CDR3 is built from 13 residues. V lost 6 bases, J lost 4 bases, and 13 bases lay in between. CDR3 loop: CASRGGGFYEQYF. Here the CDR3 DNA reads TGTGCCAGCAGGGGAGGGGGATTTTACGAGCAGTACTTC.

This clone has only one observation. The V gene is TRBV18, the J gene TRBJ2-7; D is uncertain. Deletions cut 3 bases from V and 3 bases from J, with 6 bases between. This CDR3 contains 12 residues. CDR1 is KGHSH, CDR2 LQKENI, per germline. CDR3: CASSPSFYEQYF. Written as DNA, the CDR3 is TGTGCCAGCTCACCTTCCTTCTACGAGCAGTACTTC. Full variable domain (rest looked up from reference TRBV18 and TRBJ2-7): NAGVMQNPRHLVRRRGQEARLRCSPMKGHSHVYWYRQLPEEGLKFMVYLQKENIIDESGMPKERFSAEFPKEGPSILRIQQVVRGDSAAYFCASSPSFYEQYFGPGTRLTVT.

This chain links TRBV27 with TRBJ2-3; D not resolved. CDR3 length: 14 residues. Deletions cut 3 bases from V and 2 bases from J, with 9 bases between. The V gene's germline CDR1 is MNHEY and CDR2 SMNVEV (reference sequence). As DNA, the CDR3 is TGTGCCAGCAGTTTCCTGAGGCTCACAGATACGCAGTATTTT. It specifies CASSFLRLTDTQYF.

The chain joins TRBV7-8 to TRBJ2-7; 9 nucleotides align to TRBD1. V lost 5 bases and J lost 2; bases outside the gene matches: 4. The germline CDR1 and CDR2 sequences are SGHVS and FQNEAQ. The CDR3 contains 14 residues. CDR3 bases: TGTGCCAGCAGCCAACGACAGGGGGCCTACGAGCAGTACTTC. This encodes CASSQRQGAYEQYF.